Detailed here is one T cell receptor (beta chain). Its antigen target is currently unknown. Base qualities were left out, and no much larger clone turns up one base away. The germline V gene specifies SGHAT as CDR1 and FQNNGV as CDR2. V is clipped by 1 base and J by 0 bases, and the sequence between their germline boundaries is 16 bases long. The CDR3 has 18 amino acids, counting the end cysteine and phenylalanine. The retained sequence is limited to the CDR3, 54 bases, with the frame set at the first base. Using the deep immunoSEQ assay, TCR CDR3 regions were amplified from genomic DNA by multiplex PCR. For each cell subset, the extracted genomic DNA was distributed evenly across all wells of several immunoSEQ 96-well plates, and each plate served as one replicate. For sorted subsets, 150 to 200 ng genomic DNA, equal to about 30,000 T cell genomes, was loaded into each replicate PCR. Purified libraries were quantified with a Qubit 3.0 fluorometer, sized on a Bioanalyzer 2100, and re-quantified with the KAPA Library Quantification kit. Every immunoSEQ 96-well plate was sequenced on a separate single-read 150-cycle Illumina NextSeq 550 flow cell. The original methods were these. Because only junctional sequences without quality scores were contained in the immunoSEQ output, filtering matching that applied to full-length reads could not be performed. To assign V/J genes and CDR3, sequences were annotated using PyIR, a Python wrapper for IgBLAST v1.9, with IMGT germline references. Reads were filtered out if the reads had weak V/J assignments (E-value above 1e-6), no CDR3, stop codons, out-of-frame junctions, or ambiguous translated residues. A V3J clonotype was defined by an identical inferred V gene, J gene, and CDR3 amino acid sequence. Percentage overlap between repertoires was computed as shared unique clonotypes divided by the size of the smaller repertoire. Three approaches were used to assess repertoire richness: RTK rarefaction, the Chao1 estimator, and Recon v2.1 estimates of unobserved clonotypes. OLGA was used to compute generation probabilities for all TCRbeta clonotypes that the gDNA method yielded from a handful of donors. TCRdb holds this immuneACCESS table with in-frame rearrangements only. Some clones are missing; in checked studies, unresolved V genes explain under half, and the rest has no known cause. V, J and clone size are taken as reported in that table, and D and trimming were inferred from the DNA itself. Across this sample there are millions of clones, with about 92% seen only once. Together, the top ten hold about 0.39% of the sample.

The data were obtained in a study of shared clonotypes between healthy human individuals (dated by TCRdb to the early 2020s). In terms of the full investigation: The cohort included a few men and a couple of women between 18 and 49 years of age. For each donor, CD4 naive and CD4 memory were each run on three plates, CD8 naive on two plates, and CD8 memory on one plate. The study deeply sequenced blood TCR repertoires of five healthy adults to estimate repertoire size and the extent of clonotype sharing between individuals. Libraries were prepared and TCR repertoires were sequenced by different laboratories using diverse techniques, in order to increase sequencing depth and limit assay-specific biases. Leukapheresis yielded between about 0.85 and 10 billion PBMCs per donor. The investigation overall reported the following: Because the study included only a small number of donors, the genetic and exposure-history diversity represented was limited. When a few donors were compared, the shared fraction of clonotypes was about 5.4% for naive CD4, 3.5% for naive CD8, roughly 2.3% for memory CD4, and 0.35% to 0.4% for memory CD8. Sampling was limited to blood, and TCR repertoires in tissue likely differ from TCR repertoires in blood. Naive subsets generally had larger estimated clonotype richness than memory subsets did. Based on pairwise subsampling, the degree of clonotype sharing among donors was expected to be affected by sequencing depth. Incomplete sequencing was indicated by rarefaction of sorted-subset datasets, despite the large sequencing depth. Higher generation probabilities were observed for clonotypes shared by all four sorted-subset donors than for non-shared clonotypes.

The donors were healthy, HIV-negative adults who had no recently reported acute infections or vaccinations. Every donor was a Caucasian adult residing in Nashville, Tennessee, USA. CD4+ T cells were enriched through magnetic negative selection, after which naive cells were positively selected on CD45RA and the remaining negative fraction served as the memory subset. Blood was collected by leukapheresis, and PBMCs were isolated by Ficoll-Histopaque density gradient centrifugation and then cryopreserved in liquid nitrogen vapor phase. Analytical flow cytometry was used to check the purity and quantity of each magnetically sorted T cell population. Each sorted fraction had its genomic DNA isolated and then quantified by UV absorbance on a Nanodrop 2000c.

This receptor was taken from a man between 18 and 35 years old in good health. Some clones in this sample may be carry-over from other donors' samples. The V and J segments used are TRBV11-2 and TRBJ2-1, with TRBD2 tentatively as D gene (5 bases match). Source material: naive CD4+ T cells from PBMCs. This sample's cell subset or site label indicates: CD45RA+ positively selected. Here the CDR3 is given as CASSLVEANAGSYNEQFF. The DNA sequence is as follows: TGTGCCAGCAGCTTAGTTGAGGCCAATGCGGGCTCCTACAATGAGCAGTTCTTC.